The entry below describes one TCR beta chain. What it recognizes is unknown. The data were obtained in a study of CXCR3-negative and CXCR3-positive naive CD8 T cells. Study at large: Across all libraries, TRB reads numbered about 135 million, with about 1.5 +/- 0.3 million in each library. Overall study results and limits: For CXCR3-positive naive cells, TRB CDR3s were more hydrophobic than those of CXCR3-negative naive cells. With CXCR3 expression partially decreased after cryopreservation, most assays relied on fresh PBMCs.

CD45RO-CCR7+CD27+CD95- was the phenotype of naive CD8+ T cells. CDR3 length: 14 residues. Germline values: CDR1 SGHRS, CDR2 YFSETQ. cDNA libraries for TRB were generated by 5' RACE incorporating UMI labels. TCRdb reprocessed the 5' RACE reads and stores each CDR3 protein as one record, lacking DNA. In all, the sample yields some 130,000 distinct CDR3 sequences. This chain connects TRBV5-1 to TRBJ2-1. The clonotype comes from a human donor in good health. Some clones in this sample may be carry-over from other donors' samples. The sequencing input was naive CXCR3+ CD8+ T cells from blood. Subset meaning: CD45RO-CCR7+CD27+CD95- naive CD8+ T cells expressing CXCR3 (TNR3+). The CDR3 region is CASSLDYAGNEQFF.